Presented here are 2 T cell receptor beta chains from one specimen sequenced in a study of Graves' ophthalmopathy and Graves' hyperthyroidism. Amplified material comprised TCR beta CDR3 regions derived from RNA transcripts. Following a first-round RT-PCR that used HTBI primers, a second-round multiplex PCR was carried out. MiXCR, run by TCRdb on the multiplex PCR reads, gives a single entry per CDR3 protein. The repertoire consists of 450,000 or so distinct CDR3 sequences, with about an eighth occurring once and the leading ten covering over 8%. The specimen sequenced was blood. The receptors were gathered from a woman aged 25 to 45 with Graves' ophthalmopathy.

This clonotype has ten or more counts. This rearrangement joins TRBV12-3 or TRBV12-4 to TRBJ2-5; D gene unclear. Trimming removed 3 bases at V and 0 bases at J, with 5 bases between. The CDR3 covers 13 residues. The DNA of the CDR3 is TGTGCCAGCAGTTTGGGGTACCAAGAGACCCAGTACTTC. Its protein product is CASSLGYQETQYF.

This clonotype was counted at least ten times. This chain joins TRBV6-4 and TRBJ2-7, with TRBD1 matching over 9 bases. Trimming removed 2 bases from V and 0 bases from J; junction bases left unmatched: 8. From germline, CDR1 is MRHNA and CDR2 SNTAGT. CDR3 length: 17 residues. For the CDR3, the DNA is TGTGCCAGCAGTGACCCTAGCAGGACAGGGGTCTCCTACGAGCAGTACTTC. It codes for CASSDPSRTGVSYEQYF.